The clone carrying this TCR beta chain was seen more than once but under ten times. This record comes from a study of CD8 T cells in ankylosing spondylitis. The CDR3 has 16 amino acids. Germline CDR1 DFQATT, CDR2 SNEGSKA (reference sequence). J lost 6 bases, V lost 1 base, and 10 bases had no gene match. TCRdb called the 5' RACE reads again in MiXCR, with one record for every CDR3 protein. The table includes 200,000 to 300,000 distinct CDR3 sequences, roughly 32% detected once. The origin of this receptor is a male donor with ankylosing spondylitis or in good health (not recorded which). Sequenced: blood, either unsorted or a sorted T cell fraction (not recorded which). The V gene is TRBV20-1, the J gene TRBJ2-1; 9 bases are shared with TRBD2. CDR3 amino acids: CSARVRGGWGFNEQFF. The CDR3 DNA reads TGCAGTGCTAGAGTGCGGGGGGGTTGGGGATTCAATGAGCAGTTCTTC.